The next 4 T cell receptor beta chains were all read from a single sample in a study of identical twins' blood T cells. TCRdb re-called the 5' RACE reads with MiXCR, one entry per CDR3 protein. The sample consists of about 370,000 distinct CDR3 sequences, 28% of them appearing once. Sequenced input: PBMCs. The receptors originated from a woman between 18 and 50 years old in good health.

Ten or more counts support this clonotype. V usage is TRBV7-2 and J usage is TRBJ2-3, with TRBD1 matching 7 bases. The CDR3 loop spans 14 amino acids. Germline V gene sequence: CDR1 SGHTA, CDR2 FQGNSA. V shed 2 bases, J shed 4 bases, and the junction held 3 bases outside the gene matches. The CDR3 DNA follows: TGTGCCAGCAGCTTAACAGGGACAGCAGATACGCAGTATTTT. Protein sequence: CASSLTGTADTQYF.

This clonotype has only a few counts. The chain employs TRBV20-1 and TRBJ1-2; the D is unclear. The V and J ends lost 3 bases and 3 bases respectively, with 14 bases between them. The CDR3 is 14 amino acids. Germline V gene lookup returns CDR1 DFQATT and CDR2 SNEGSKA (reference sequence). The CDR3 DNA follows: TGCAGTGCTAGCCCCCCAGAAAACCACTATGGCTACACCTTC. Translated: CSASPPENHYGYTF.

This clonotype was observed a handful of times. The gene calls are TRBV9 and TRBJ1-6; D is possibly TRBD1 (6 bases). Trimming cost V 4 bases and J 9 bases, with 8 bases left between them. CDR1 and CDR2 from the germline V gene are SGDLS and YYNGEE. The CDR3 consists of 12 residues. This chain's CDR3 is CASSSGVSPLHF. CDR3 DNA sequence: TGTGCCAGCAGCTCAGGGGTTTCACCCCTCCACTTT. Full variable domain (outside the CDR3, taken from reference TRBV9 and TRBJ1-6): DSGVTQTPKHLITATGQRVTLRCSPRSGDLSVYWYQQSLDQGLQFLIQYYNGEERAKGNILERFSAQQFPDLHSELNLSSLELGDSALYFCASSSGVSPLHFGNGTRLTVT.

This clonotype was picked up a small number of times. The chain carries TRBV20-1 and TRBJ1-3; D uncertain. This CDR3 spans 13 amino acids. Germline CDR1 and CDR2: DFQATT and SNEGSKA (reference sequence). V was shortened by 3 bases and J by 0 bases, with 6 bases between the two germline ends. CDR3 sequence reads: CSARPSSGNTIYF. The CDR3 coding sequence is TGCAGTGCTAGGCCGAGCTCTGGAAACACCATATATTTT.